The sample holds many counts of the clone carrying this T cell receptor (beta chain). The antigen remains unidentified. This sample was taken from a study of T cells in Graves' hyperthyroidism and ophthalmopathy. Study-wide points: Most expanded thyroid clonotypes above 0.001 recurred in blood. A 13 V-J model separated ophthalmopathy from stable hyperthyroidism.

V lost 3 bases, J lost 4 bases, and 7 bases lay in between. CDR1 and CDR2 from the germline V gene are SNHLY and FYNNEI. This CDR3 has 14 amino acids. Amplified regions were TCR beta CDR3 sequences from RNA transcripts. First-round RT-PCR of the TCR CDR3 relied on the HTBI primer set. TCRdb ran MiXCR on the multiplex PCR reads and lists one entry per CDR3 protein. The table records about 500,000 distinct CDR3 sequences, about 46% of them present only once. This clonotype originated in an adult woman with Graves' disease, either hyperthyroidism or ophthalmopathy (not recorded which). The sample consisted of peripheral blood or thyroid tissue (not recorded which). This sequence joins TRBV2 and TRBJ2-6; D uncertain. The CDR3 nucleotides are TGTGCCAGCAGTGATTCGAGGGGGGCCAACGTCCTGACTTTC. Protein sequence: CASSDSRGANVLTF.